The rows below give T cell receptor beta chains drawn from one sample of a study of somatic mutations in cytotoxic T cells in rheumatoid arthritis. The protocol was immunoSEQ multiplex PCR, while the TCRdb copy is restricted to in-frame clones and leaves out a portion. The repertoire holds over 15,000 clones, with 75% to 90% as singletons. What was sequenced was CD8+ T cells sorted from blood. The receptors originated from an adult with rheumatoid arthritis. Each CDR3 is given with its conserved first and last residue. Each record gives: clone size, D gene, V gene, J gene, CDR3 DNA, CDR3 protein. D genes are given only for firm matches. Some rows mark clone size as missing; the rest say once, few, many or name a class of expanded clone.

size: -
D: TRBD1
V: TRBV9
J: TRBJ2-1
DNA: TGTGCCAGCAGCGCCTTCACCCGGGACAGCTTCGGCCATGAGCAGTTCTTC
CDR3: CASSAFTRDSFGHEQFF

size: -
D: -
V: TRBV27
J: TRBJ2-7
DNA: TGTGCCACCCAGGGGGGCAAGCAGGGTTTCTACGAGCAGTACTTC
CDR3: CATQGGKQGFYEQYF

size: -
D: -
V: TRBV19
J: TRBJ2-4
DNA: TGTGCCAGTGCCAAAGGCCGGGACTCCCGAACCAAAAACATTCAGTACTTC
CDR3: CASAKGRDSRTKNIQYF

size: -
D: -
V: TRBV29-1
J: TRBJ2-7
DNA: TGCAGCGTTGAGTTGACCCAAGTCGGTGCCGAGCAGTACTTC
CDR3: CSVELTQVGAEQYF

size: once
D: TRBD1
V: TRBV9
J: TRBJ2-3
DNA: TGTGCCAGCAGCGTAGGAGGACAGGGCGTGTACACAGATACGCAGTATTTT
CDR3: CASSVGGQGVYTDTQYF

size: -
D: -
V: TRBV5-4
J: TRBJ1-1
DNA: TGTGCCAGCAGCGTCGCCCCAGGGTCATTGAACACTGAAGCTTTCTTT
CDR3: CASSVAPGSLNTEAFF

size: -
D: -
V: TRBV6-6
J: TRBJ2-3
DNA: TGTGCCAGCAGTGGCCTGGAGAGCACAGATACGCAGTATTTT
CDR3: CASSGLESTDTQYF

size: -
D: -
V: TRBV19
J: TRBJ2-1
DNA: TGTGCCAGCTCGAATCAGAACAACTCCTACAATGAGCAGTTCTTC
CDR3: CASSNQNNSYNEQFF

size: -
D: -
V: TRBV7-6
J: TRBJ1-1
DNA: TGTGCCAGCAGCTTAGTCGGTCGAAACACTGAAGCTTTCTTT
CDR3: CASSLVGRNTEAFF

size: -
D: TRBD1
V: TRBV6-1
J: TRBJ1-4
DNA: TGTGCCAGCAGTGCAGATGCAGGGGGTCAGGAAAAACTGTTTTTT
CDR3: CASSADAGGQEKLFF

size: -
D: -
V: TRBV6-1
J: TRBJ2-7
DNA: TGTGCCAGCAGTGAAGATCGGGGGATTACCTACGAGCAGTACTTC
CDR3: CASSEDRGITYEQYF

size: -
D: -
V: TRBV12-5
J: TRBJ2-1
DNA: TGTGCTAGTGGTTTGTACAATGAGCAGTTCTTC
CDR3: CASGLYNEQFF

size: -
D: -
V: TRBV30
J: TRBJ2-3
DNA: TGTGCCTGGAGTGTGGGGGGCCGTGGGGATACGCAGTATTTT
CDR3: CAWSVGGRGDTQYF

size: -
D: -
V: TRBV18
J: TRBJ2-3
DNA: TGTGCCAGCTCAACCTCCACACTCACAGATACGCAGTATTTT
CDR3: CASSTSTLTDTQYF

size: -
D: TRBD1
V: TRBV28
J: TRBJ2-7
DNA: TGTGCCAGCAGTAGTAGGACAGGGCGGGATGTCGAGCAGTACTTC
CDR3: CASSSRTGRDVEQYF

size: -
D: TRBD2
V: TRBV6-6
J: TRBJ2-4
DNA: TGTGCCAGCAGTTCTACAGCGGGGCTAGCCAAAAACATTCAGTACTTC
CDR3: CASSSTAGLAKNIQYF

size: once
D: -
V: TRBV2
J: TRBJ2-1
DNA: TGTGCCAGCAGTGTTGGTAGCAATGAGCAGTTCTTC
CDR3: CASSVGSNEQFF

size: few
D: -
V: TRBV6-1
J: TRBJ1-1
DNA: TGTGCCAGCAGTGAAGCCCTCGGGAGTGGAGCTGAAGCTTTCTTT
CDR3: CASSEALGSGAEAFF

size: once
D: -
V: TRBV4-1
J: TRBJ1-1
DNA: TGCGCCAGCAGCCTGAGGACAGAAAACACTGAAGCTTTCTTT
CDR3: CASSLRTENTEAFF

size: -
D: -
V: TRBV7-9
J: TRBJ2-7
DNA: TGTGCCAGCAGCCCTCCCAACTACGAGCAGTACTTC
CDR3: CASSPPNYEQYF

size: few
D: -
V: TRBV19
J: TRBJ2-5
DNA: TGTGCCAGTAGTAGGAGGGGAGAGACCCAGTACTTC
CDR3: CASSRRGETQYF

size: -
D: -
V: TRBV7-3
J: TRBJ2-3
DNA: TGTGCCAGCAGCGTCGACAGCTTTTTTAGCACAGATACGCAGTATTTT
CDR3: CASSVDSFFSTDTQYF

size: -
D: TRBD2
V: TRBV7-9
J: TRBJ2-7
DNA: TGTGCCAGCAGCGTTGGGACTAGCGGGGCCCGAATCTACGAGCAGTACTTC
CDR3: CASSVGTSGARIYEQYF

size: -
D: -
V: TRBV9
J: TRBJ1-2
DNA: TGTGCCAGCAGCTCCGACTCGACAGGAATCTATGGCTACACCTTC
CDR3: CASSSDSTGIYGYTF

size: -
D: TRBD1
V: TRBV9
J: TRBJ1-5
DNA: TGTGCCAGCAGCAAAACAGGGGCCAATCAGCCCCAGCATTTT
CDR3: CASSKTGANQPQHF

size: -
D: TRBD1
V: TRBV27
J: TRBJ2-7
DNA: TGTGCCAGCAGTTTCAGGACAGGGGGATCCTACGAGCAGTACTTC
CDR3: CASSFRTGGSYEQYF

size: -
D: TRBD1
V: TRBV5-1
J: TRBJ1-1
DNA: TGCGCCAGCAGCTTTCGGACAGGGGAGGTGGTCACTGAAGCTTTCTTT
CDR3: CASSFRTGEVVTEAFF

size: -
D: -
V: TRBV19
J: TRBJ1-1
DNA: TGTGCCACTGGACAGAGGGGGACTGAAGCTTTCTTT
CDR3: CATGQRGTEAFF

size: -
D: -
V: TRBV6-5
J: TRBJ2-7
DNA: TGTGCCAGCAGTTACTATAACTGGAACTCCTACGAGCAGTACTTC
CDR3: CASSYYNWNSYEQYF

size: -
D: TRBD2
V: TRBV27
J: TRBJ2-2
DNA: TGTGCCAGCAGTCCCCGACTAGCGGGGAACACCGGGGAGCTGTTTTTT
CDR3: CASSPRLAGNTGELFF

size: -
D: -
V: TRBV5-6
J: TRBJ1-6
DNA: TGTGCCAGCAGCTTGGGTAGCTCCTATAATTCACCCCTCCACTTT
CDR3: CASSLGSSYNSPLHF

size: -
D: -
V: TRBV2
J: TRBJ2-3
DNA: TGTGCCAGCAGTGGGGGGGCAAGCACAGATACGCAGTATTTT
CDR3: CASSGGASTDTQYF